The TCR beta chain described here comes from a study of T-cell memory formation after mild COVID-19. The ends were cut back, 5 bases at V and 5 bases at J, with 21 bases in the middle. The CDR3 length is 16 residues. In germline, CDR1 is MGHRA, CDR2 YSYEKL. A word on this clonotype: Its cognate antigen is unknown.

5'RACE primed at constant segments yielded TCR alpha and TCR beta cDNA libraries bearing sample barcodes and UMIs. From the 5' RACE reads, TCRdb called clonotypes with MiXCR, one entry per CDR3 protein. The sample has more than 300,000 distinct CDR3 sequences, roughly 13% seen once; the top ten hold approximately 21%. General study findings and limits: Clones contracting across day 15 to 85 had a balanced CD4/CD8 profile; later expanding clones leaned CD4+. Memory cells collected pre-infection included some clones that later responded, suggesting cross-reactive memory joined. Confirmation was lacking for SARS-CoV-2 specificity of second-wave clones that peaked on day 37.

The sequence was obtained from a man aged 18 to 29 who had mild COVID-19 (a few samples of this study predate the infection). Cell type and time point are not known. The chain links TRBV4-1 to TRBJ1-2; D may be TRBD1 (5 bases). Sequencing was done on a sample of PBMCs or a T cell subset sorted from them (not recorded which). The CDR3 sequence: CASSSAGIEGTYGYTF. The CDR3 DNA follows: TGCGCCAGCAGCTCAGCAGGGATTGAGGGAACTTATGGCTACACCTTC.